One sample yielded the 30 T cell receptor beta chains listed below, sequenced in a study of blood T cells in healthy people across ages. A second 7 to 11 cycle PCR used barcoded and J-beta primers. A single record per CDR3 protein comes from TCRdb applying MiXCR to the 5' RACE reads. The data hold some 1.4 million distinct CDR3 sequences, with roughly 45% observed a single time. Sequencing was performed on blood. These receptor sequences come from a woman aged 18-29 years in good health.

The chain carries TRBV10-2 and TRBJ2-1, with D possibly TRBD1 on 5 matching bases. Trimming removed 4 bases from V and 3 bases from J, with 10 bases in between. Germline lookup yields CDR1 WSHSY and CDR2 SAAADI. The CDR3 length is 14 residues. The chain's CDR3 is CASSGGPLYNEQFF. CDR3 in DNA: TGCGCCAGCAGTGGGGGCCCTCTCTACAATGAGCAGTTCTTC.

This clonotype was seen more than once but under ten times. The chain is built from TRBV12-3 or TRBV12-4 and TRBJ2-4; D is unresolved. Deletions cut 2 bases from V and 5 bases from J, with 7 bases between. The CDR3 is 13 amino acids. CDR3 region: CASSLNGQNIQYF. The CDR3 DNA follows: TGTGCCAGCAGTTTAAACGGGCAAAACATTCAGTACTTC.

The chain combines TRBV7-3 with TRBJ2-2; D possibly corresponds to TRBD1 (5 bases). The length of the CDR3 is 13 residues. Germline CDR1 SGHTA, CDR2 FQGTGA. The V end was cut by 1 base, the J end by 9 bases, with 9 bases between. The CDR3 nucleotides read TGTGCCAGCAGCTTAAGTGAGGACAGGGAGCTGTTTTTT. Translating it yields CASSLSEDRELFF.

This chain connects TRBV5-1 to TRBJ2-5, with D maybe TRBD2 (7 bases). This CDR3 comprises 13 residues. Germline V gene lookup returns CDR1 SGHRS and CDR2 YFSETQ. With 7 bases removed from V and 11 bases from J, the gap between germline ends came to 21 bases. The CDR3 region is CASALLRGHEQYF. Here the CDR3 DNA reads TGCGCCAGCGCCCTTTTGCGGGGGCATGAGCAGTACTTC.

The chain couples TRBV12-3 or TRBV12-4 to TRBJ1-6; D remains ambiguous. CDR3 length equals 12 residues. The ends were cut back, 3 bases at V and 9 bases at J, with 6 bases in the middle. The CDR3 sequence is CASSLPASPLHF. CDR3 nucleotide sequence: TGTGCCAGCAGTTTGCCGGCTTCACCCCTCCACTTT.

Notes on this clonotype: With a much larger clone just one base away, this may be a read error. The chain links TRBV9 to TRBJ2-4; D is ambiguous. The germline gives CDR1 SGDLS, CDR2 YYNGEE. Trimming cost V 4 bases and J 15 bases, with 32 bases left between them. CDR3 length: 17 residues. The CDR3: CASSPGSSISLQETLYF. CDR3 DNA: TGTGCCAGCAGCCCCGGGTCTTCCATCTCCTTACAAGAGACCCTGTACTTC.

The V call is TRBV5-1, the J call TRBJ1-2; D call uncertain. This CDR3 spans 13 amino acids. Germline CDR1 SGHRS, CDR2 YFSETQ. Trimming took 2 bases from V and 8 from J, leaving 13 bases between them. The CDR3 DNA follows: TGCGCCAGCAGCTTATCCGACCGGGCAGGCTACACCTTC. Amino acid sequence: CASSLSDRAGYTF.

The sample holds one count of this clonotype. The V call is TRBV3-1, the J call TRBJ2-3, with 13 bases fitting TRBD2. The junction had 11 bases not matched to a gene; V was cut back by 3 bases and J by 11 bases. Germline CDR1 reads LGHDT; CDR2 reads YNNKEL (reference sequence). The CDR3 sequence is 16 residues long. CDR3 DNA sequence: TGTGCCAGCAGCCACCTAGGGACTAGCGGGACTCCAGTGCAGTATTTT. It codes for CASSHLGTSGTPVQYF.

The rearrangement joins TRBV14 to TRBJ2-2; 7 nucleotides align to TRBD2. Germline V gives CDR1 SGHDN, CDR2 FVKESK. The CDR3 totals 14 residues. The V and J ends lost 5 bases and 7 bases, in that order; junction bases with no gene match: 7. The CDR3 spells CASSAGTKGGELFF. CDR3 coding DNA: TGTGCCAGCAGCGCCGGGACTAAGGGCGGGGAGCTGTTTTTT.

This rearrangement joins TRBV21-1 to TRBJ2-3; the D segment call TRBD2 is taken from the table without a DNA check. TRBV21-1 is noted as a pseudogene. The CDR3 contains 15 residues. The CDR3 sequence is CARALGRTSTDTQYF. As DNA, the CDR3 is TGTGCCAGAGCGCTAGGACGCACTAGCACAGATACGCAGTATTTT.

A few counts support this clonotype. The chain employs TRBV4-1 and TRBJ2-1, with 11 bases matching TRBD2. Germline CDR1 is MGHRA and CDR2 is YSYEKL. CDR3 length equals 17 residues. J was trimmed by 8 bases and V by 4 bases; bases with no gene match: 13. In DNA, the CDR3 is TGCGCCAGCAGCCTTTATTGGCGGCTAGCGGGAGGAGATGAGCAGTTCTTC. It translates to CASSLYWRLAGGDEQFF.

This clonotype came up a few times. The chain links TRBV5-1 to TRBJ2-1, with no clear D. This CDR3 comprises 16 residues. V shed 0 bases and J shed 6 bases, with 16 bases lying between them. Germline assignment: CDR1 SGHRS and CDR2 YFSETQ. The CDR3 bases are TGCGCCAGCAGCTTGGCCGAGGTAGGTAGGACCAATGAGCAGTTCTTC. It is translated as CASSLAEVGRTNEQFF.

The chain employs TRBV3-1 and TRBJ1-2; D ambiguous. This CDR3 is built from 16 residues. V dropped 8 bases and J dropped 7 bases, with 26 bases sitting between them. In germline, CDR1 is LGHDT, CDR2 YNNKEL (reference sequence). DNA for the CDR3: TGTGCCAGCGGGCGGGGAGCGGACCTAATAAGCTCTGGCTACACCTTC. Protein: CASGRGADLISSGYTF.

This clonotype was counted a single time. The chain joins TRBV5-1 to TRBJ2-2; D gene unclear. The ends were cut back, 3 bases at V and 4 bases at J, with 13 bases in the middle. Germline values: CDR1 SGHRS, CDR2 YFSETQ. This CDR3 region has 15 residues. This CDR3 is CASSSGSTATGELFF. The CDR3 coding sequence is TGCGCCAGCAGCTCCGGCTCTACTGCCACCGGGGAGCTGTTTTTT. The full variable domain, with the rest looked up from reference TRBV5-1 and TRBJ2-2, is KAGVTQTPRYLIKTRGQQVTLSCSPISGHRSVSWYQQTPGQGLQFLFEYFSETQRNKGNFPGRFSGRQFSNSRSEMNVSTLELGDSALYLCASSSGSTATGELFFGEGSRLTVL.

This clonotype occurred many times. This chain connects TRBV27 to TRBJ2-7; D is possibly TRBD1 (6 bases). The germline V gene encodes CDR1 MNHEY and CDR2 SMNVEV (reference sequence). CDR3 length: 15 amino acids. Trimming stripped 3 bases from V and 2 bases from J, with 14 bases between. The CDR3 DNA sequence: TGTGCCAGCAGTTTTAAGAACAGGGAGACCTACGAGCAGTACTTC. It yields the protein CASSFKNRETYEQYF.

This rearrangement joins TRBV18 to TRBJ2-1; the D is unclear. CDR1 is KGHSH and CDR2 is LQKENI in the germline V gene. The CDR3 is 13 amino acids. Trimming removed 0 bases at V and 4 bases at J, with 4 bases between. The CDR3 DNA reads TGTGCCAGCTCACCACCACAATACAATGAGCAGTTCTTC. Translating gives CASSPPQYNEQFF.

This clonotype turned up a few times. V is TRBV6-5 and J is TRBJ2-7; TRBD1 matches at 9 bases. V dropped 2 bases and J dropped 4; count of bases not matched to a gene: 6. The CDR3 is 15 amino acids. CDR1 and CDR2 from the germline V gene are MNHEY and SVGAGI. This CDR3 reads CASSYVGQGAYEQYF. CDR3 DNA: TGTGCCAGCAGTTACGTGGGACAGGGCGCGTACGAGCAGTACTTC.

In its sample, this clonotype was seen many times. The V and J genes are TRBV10-3 and TRBJ2-1; TRBD2 matches at 12 bases. The CDR3 runs to 14 residues. V trimming: 5 bases; J trimming: 5 bases; junction bases outside the gene matches: 1. Germline CDR1 and CDR2: ENHRY and SYGVKD. The CDR3 sequence is CAISPSGGDNEQFF. CDR3 nucleotides: TGTGCCATCAGTCCTAGCGGGGGGGACAATGAGCAGTTCTTC.

This clonotype was recorded a few times. The genes are TRBV7-2 and TRBJ2-1; TRBD1 aligns across 9 bases. J lost 8 bases, V lost 4 bases, and 6 bases had no gene match. Germline-derived CDR1 and CDR2 are SGHTA and FQGNSA. There are 14 residues in the CDR3. This chain's CDR3 is CASSSRDRVHEQFF. For the CDR3, the DNA is TGTGCCAGCAGCTCCCGGGACAGGGTCCATGAGCAGTTCTTC. Supplemented by reference TRBV7-2 and TRBJ2-1, the full variable domain reads GAGVSQSPSNKVTEKGKDVELRCDPISGHTALYWYRQSLGQGLEFLIYFQGNSAPDKSGLPSDRFSAERTGGSVSTLTIQRTQQEDSAVYLCASSSRDRVHEQFFGPGTRLTVL.

The gene calls are TRBV14 and TRBJ1-1; maybe TRBD1 (6 bases). V lost 2 bases to trimming and J lost 6 bases, with 19 bases between them. The germline CDR1 and CDR2 sequences are SGHDN and FVKESK. The CDR3 consists of 16 residues. CDR3 in DNA: TGTGCCAGCAGCCAAACCTCCTTCCAGGGGTTCGCTGAAGCTTTCTTT. Its protein is CASSQTSFQGFAEAFF.

The chain combines TRBV6-5 with TRBJ2-1, with TRBD2 matching 9 bases. The CDR3 has 18 amino acids. Germline V gene data show CDR1 as MNHEY and CDR2 as SVGAGI. J lost 6 bases, V lost 1 base, and 13 bases had no gene match. For the CDR3, the DNA is TGTGCCAGCAGTTACTACTCTTCCGGGACTAGCTCTGGCAATGAGCAGTTCTTC. Protein: CASSYYSSGTSSGNEQFF.

Note on this clonotype: The junction departs from germline at one end; a sequencing error may be responsible. This sequence joins TRBV29-1 and TRBJ2-5; D is possibly TRBD2 (5 bases). The closer fit of TRBJ2-7 to the DNA end suggests the J call may be wrong. There are 13 residues in the CDR3. Germline CDR1 and CDR2: SQVTM and ANQGSEA. The CDR3 loop is CGVNRGNGYEQYF. CDR3 in DNA: TGCGGCGTAAACCGGGGTAATGGCTACGAGCAGTACTTC.

The chain employs TRBV21-1 and TRBJ2-1; the D call of TRBD2 is as the table states it, not checked on the DNA. TRBV21-1 is flagged as a pseudogene. This CDR3 contains 16 residues. The CDR3 DNA follows: TGTGCCAGCCTTAAGAGGGCGGGAGGGCCCTACAATGAGCAGTTCTTC. This encodes CASLKRAGGPYNEQFF.

This chain connects TRBV7-2 to TRBJ1-2; 11 nucleotides line up with TRBD1. After removal of 1 base from V and 2 bases from J, the junction contained 3 bases not matched to a gene. Germline CDR1 and CDR2: SGHTA and FQGNSA. CDR3 length: 16 amino acids. CDR3 sequence (DNA): TGTGCCAGCAGCTTAGATGGGACAGGGGGGAACTATGGCTACACCTTC. It codes for CASSLDGTGGNYGYTF.

The rearrangement links TRBV6-5 to TRBJ2-7; maybe TRBD1 (6 bases). V was cut by 6 bases and J by 3 bases, with 18 bases left in between. Germline CDR1 is MNHEY and CDR2 is SVGAGI. The CDR3 loop spans 15 amino acids. DNA of the CDR3: TGTGCCAGCAGGATAGGGGGTAGCGCTGGCTACGAGCAGTACTTC. Translation gives CASRIGGSAGYEQYF.

The sample holds a few counts of this clonotype. This chain connects TRBV20-1 to TRBJ2-5, with 11 bases aligning to TRBD1. TRBJ2-7 matches the DNA end more closely, so the J call is doubtful. CDR3 length equals 14 residues. The V gene's germline CDR1 is DFQATT and CDR2 SNEGSKA (reference sequence). CDR3 residues: CSALTGQGGDEQYF. The CDR3 coding sequence is TGCAGTGCTCTGACGGGACAGGGGGGGGACGAGCAGTACTTC.

This clonotype occurred a few times. The J gene is TRBJ2-7, the V gene TRBV4-1; D gene unclear. V lost 1 base, J lost 6 bases, and 10 bases lay in between. The CDR3 has 13 residues. The germline gives CDR1 MGHRA, CDR2 YSYEKL. DNA for the CDR3: TGCGCCAGCAGCCAAGCCGGAAAGGGCGAGCAGTACTTC. Translated: CASSQAGKGEQYF.

The sample holds a few counts of this clonotype. The V and J genes are TRBV29-1 and TRBJ2-4; TRBD2 matches 11 bases. The germline V gene encodes CDR1 SQVTM and CDR2 ANQGSEA. After removal of 4 bases from V and 6 bases from J, the junction contained 5 bases not matched to a gene. The CDR3 length is 14 residues. This CDR3 reads CSVARTSGGNIQYF. The CDR3 bases are TGCAGCGTTGCTCGCACTAGCGGGGGAAACATTCAGTACTTC.

The chain recombines TRBV10-2 with TRBJ2-5; 9 nucleotides line up with TRBD2. Germline values: CDR1 WSHSY, CDR2 SAAADI. Trimming cost V 2 bases and J 11 bases; bases outside gene matches: 12. CDR3 size: 15 residues. This CDR3 reads CASSEPSGALSEQYF. In DNA form, the CDR3 reads TGCGCCAGCAGTGAGCCTAGCGGGGCCCTAAGTGAGCAGTACTTC.

This chain connects TRBV27 to TRBJ2-1; TRBD2 aligns across 7 bases. Germline CDR1 and CDR2: MNHEY and SMNVEV (reference sequence). This CDR3 has 14 amino acids. With 7 bases clipped from V and 5 bases from J, the junction kept 8 bases outside the gene matches. The CDR3 is CASIREVSHNEQFF. The CDR3 nucleotides are TGTGCCAGCATCCGGGAGGTTTCCCACAATGAGCAGTTCTTC.